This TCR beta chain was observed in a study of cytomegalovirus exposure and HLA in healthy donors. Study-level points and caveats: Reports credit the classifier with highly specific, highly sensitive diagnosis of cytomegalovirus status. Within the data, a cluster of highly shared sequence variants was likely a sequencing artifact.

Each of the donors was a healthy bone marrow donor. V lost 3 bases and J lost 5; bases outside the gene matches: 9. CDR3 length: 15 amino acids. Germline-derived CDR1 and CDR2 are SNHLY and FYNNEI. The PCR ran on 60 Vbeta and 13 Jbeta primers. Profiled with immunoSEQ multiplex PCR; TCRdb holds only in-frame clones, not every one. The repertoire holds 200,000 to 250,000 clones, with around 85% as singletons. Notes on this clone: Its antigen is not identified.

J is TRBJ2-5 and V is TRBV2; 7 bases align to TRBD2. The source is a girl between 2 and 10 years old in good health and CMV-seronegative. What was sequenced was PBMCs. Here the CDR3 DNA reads TGTGCCAGCAGTGAGGAGATGGGAGGGAGGGAGACCCAGTACTTC. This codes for CASSEEMGGRETQYF.